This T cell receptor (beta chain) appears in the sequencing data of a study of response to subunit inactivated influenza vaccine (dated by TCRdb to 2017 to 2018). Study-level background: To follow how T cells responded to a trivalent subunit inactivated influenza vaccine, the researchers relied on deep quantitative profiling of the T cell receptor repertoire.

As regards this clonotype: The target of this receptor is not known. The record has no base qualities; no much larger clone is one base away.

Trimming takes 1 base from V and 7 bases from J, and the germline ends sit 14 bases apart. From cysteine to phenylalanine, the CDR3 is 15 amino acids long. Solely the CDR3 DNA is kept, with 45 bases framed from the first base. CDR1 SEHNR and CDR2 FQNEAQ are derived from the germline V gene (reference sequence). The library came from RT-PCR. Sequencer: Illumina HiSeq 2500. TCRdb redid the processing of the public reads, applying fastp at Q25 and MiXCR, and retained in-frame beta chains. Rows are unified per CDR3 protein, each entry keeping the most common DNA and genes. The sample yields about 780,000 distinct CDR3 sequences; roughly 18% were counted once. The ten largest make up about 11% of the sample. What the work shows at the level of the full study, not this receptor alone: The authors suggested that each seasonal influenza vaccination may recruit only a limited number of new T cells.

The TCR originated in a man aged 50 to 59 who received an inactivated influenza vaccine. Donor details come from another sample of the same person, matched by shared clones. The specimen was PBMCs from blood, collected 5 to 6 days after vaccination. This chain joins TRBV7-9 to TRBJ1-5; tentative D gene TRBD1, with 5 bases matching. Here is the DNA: TGTGCCAGCAGCTTAGAGGGGAGGGTCGGCCAGCCCCAGCATTTT. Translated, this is CASSLEGRVGQPQHF.